This T cell receptor (beta chain) derives from a study of T cell clusters in autoimmune cytopenias. At the level of the study: A median of approximately 50,000 TRB reads per sample yielded a median around 2,500 distinct clonotypes.

Multiplex touch-down PCR amplified TRB using TRB-A and TRB-B pools in one tube. TCRdb reworked the multiplex PCR reads into one entry per CDR3 protein, no DNA. The sample table includes under 3,500 distinct CDR3 sequences. TRB amplification used approximately 270 ng of peripheral blood genomic DNA. This clonotype ranks as medium-sized in terms of frequency. Its specificity is unknown. General study points: TRB repertoire shifts in secondary cytopenia and chronic lymphocytic leukemia mostly reflected lymphoma, not autoimmunity. The cluster-lack signature was not seen for secondary cytopenia versus chronic lymphocytic leukemia. No experiment has yet validated the function of the T cell clusters defined in silico.

The sample comprised peripheral blood. The receptor comes from a human donor with an autoimmune cytopenia or autoimmune hepatitis (not recorded which).

The CDR3 is CASSSLQGLVSYEQYF. The chain recombines TRBV7-9 with TRBJ2-7; TCRdb reports TRBD1, a call that lacks DNA to check it against. The CDR3 is made up of 16 amino acids. Germline V gene lookup returns CDR1 SEHNR and CDR2 FQNEAQ (reference sequence).